These 28 T cell receptor beta chains came from one sample sequenced in a study of beta chain features in type 1 diabetes. Since all of the isolated RNA was reverse transcribed, expressed TCRB transcripts were what got sequenced. Data came from immunoSEQ multiplex PCR; TCRdb stores just in-frame clones and leaves some out. In the table there are 300,000 to 350,000 clones, roughly 8% of which are singletons. Sequenced: central memory CD4+ T cells from blood. The receptors here all came from a woman between 18 and 30 years old in good health.

At least ten counts were recorded for this clone. The V gene is TRBV7-9, the J gene TRBJ2-7; tentative D call: TRBD1 (5 bases). Germline CDR1 reads SEHNR; CDR2 reads FQNEAQ (reference sequence). The CDR3 runs to 14 residues. The ends were cut back, 3 bases at V and 2 bases at J, with 11 bases in the middle. For the CDR3, the DNA is TGTGCCAGCAGCTTGGACGCAGGGCCCTACGAGCAGTACTTC. The encoded protein is CASSLDAGPYEQYF.

This rearrangement joins TRBV29-1 to TRBJ2-2, with TRBD2 matching 12 bases. This CDR3 contains 16 residues. The germline CDR1 and CDR2 sequences are SQVTM and ANQGSEA. The V gene end was trimmed by 7 bases and the J gene end by 7 bases; junction bases not matched to a gene: 13. The CDR3 DNA is TGCAGCGCTACGGGACTAGCGGGTGCCAGTGGCGGGGAGCTGTTTTTT. It specifies CSATGLAGASGGELFF.

The J gene is TRBJ2-7, the V gene TRBV7-2; maybe TRBD2 (5 bases). Trimming took 5 bases from V and 2 from J, leaving 13 bases between them. CDR1 SGHTA and CDR2 FQGNSA come from the germline V gene. The CDR3 totals 14 residues. CDR3 in amino acids: CASSHSGGPYEQYF. In DNA, the CDR3 is TGTGCCAGCAGCCACTCTGGCGGGCCCTACGAGCAGTACTTC.

This clone was recorded a few times. The rearrangement joins TRBV7-9 to TRBJ2-1; 10 nucleotides match TRBD1. After removal of 8 bases from V and 7 bases from J, the junction contained 11 bases not matched to a gene. The CDR3 length is 15 residues. CDR1 is SEHNR and CDR2 is FQNEAQ in the germline V gene (reference sequence). The CDR3 DNA reads as TGTGCCAGCGGGAACGACAGGGGGCTTGAAAATGAGCAGTTCTTC. Protein product: CASGNDRGLENEQFF.

This clone has more than one count but fewer than ten. The rearrangement uses TRBV10-3 and TRBJ2-3, with 12 bases fitting TRBD2. Germline-derived CDR1 and CDR2 are ENHRY and SYGVKD. The CDR3 is 15 residues long. The trim removed 4 bases at V and 5 bases at J, leaving 4 bases unmatched. CDR3 residues: CAISASGRAGDTQYF. In DNA, the CDR3 is TGTGCCATCAGTGCTAGCGGGAGGGCCGGAGATACGCAGTATTTT.

This clone was counted many times. CDR3 loop: CASSPRDSLEQFF. CDR3 nucleotides: TGTGCCAGCAGCCCTAGGGACTCCCTAGAGCAGTTCTTC. The chain joins TRBV9 to TRBJ2-1; D might be TRBD2 (6 bases). Trimming removed 4 bases from V and 10 bases from J, with 15 bases in between. This CDR3 is 13 amino acids long. In germline, CDR1 is SGDLS, CDR2 YYNGEE.

This clone has more than one count but fewer than ten. CDR3 sequence (DNA): TGTGCCAGCAGCCCCCACCGTGACAGGCAAGAGACCCAGTACTTC. Amino acids: CASSPHRDRQETQYF. J is TRBJ2-5 and V is TRBV4-2, with a weak D call TRBD1 (6 bases). V lost 4 bases and J lost 2, with 14 bases in between. Per germline, CDR1 LGHNA and CDR2 YNFKEQ. The CDR3 sequence is 15 residues long.

In its sample, this clone was seen a few times. The CDR3 DNA reads as TGCGCCAGCAGCTTTCTTAGGGCGCCGGACACCGGGGAGCTGTTTTTT. Residues: CASSFLRAPDTGELFF. The gene calls are TRBV5-1 and TRBJ2-2; no firm D call. V shed 2 bases and J shed 3 bases, with 14 bases lying between them. The CDR3 is 16 amino acids. In germline, CDR1 is SGHRS, CDR2 YFSETQ.

V gene TRBV19 combines with J gene TRBJ2-6; 7 bases map to TRBD1. This CDR3 has 17 amino acids. Trimming at V came to 4 bases and at J to 0 bases, leaving 6 bases not matched to a gene. Germline assignment: CDR1 LNHDA and CDR2 SQIVND (reference sequence). CDR3 sequence: CASSTAGQVSGANVLTF. DNA for the CDR3: TGTGCCAGTAGTACCGCCGGACAGGTCTCTGGGGCCAACGTCCTGACTTTC.

About this clone: The CDR3 does not close with the conserved phenylalanine or tryptophan, likely indicating a read error. This chain joins TRBV6-6 and TRBJ1-2, with D perhaps TRBD1 (5 bases). V was shortened by 4 bases and J by 5 bases, with 11 bases between the two germline ends. Germline V gives CDR1 MNHNY, CDR2 SVGAGI (reference sequence). The CDR3 has 13 residues. DNA for the CDR3: TGTGCCAGCAGTTCCGGGACTCTTTATGGCTACACCCTC. It translates to CASSSGTLYGYTL.

The chain couples TRBV10-3 to TRBJ1-1; 7 nucleotides align to TRBD1. The J segment lost 6 bases and the V segment lost 6 bases, leaving 7 bases of the junction unmatched. The CDR3 sequence is 13 residues long. Germline CDR1 reads ENHRY; CDR2 reads SYGVKD. The CDR3, as DNA: TGTGCCATCAGGAAGGGACAGACCCCTGAAGCTTTCTTT. The encoded protein is CAIRKGQTPEAFF.

This clone was seen more than once but under ten times. The V call is TRBV29-1, the J call TRBJ2-1; D may be TRBD1 (7 bases). Germline V CDR1 and CDR2: SQVTM, ANQGSEA. This CDR3 is built from 14 residues. V dropped 4 bases and J dropped 6 bases, with 16 bases sitting between them. The CDR3 nucleotides read TGCAGCGTTGCATGGCGGGACAGCTTCAATGAGCAGTTCTTC. Translating it yields CSVAWRDSFNEQFF.

There are a few counts of this clone. Germline is not matched at one junction end, which may reflect a read error. The J gene is TRBJ1-1, the V gene TRBV7-3, with 7 bases fitting TRBD1. The CDR3 runs to 12 residues. Germline V gives CDR1 SGHTA, CDR2 FQGTGA. The CDR3 protein is CASSSQVGQAVF. In DNA, the CDR3 is TGTGCCAGCAGCTCACAGGTCGGACAGGCCGTCTTT.

There are a few counts of this clone. The CDR3 protein is CASSRGGVNYNEQFF. The CDR3 nucleotides read TGTGCCAGCAGTCGAGGGGGCGTAAACTACAATGAGCAGTTCTTC. This rearrangement joins TRBV28 to TRBJ2-1, with 7 bases that match TRBD1. This CDR3 region has 15 residues. CDR1 and CDR2 from the germline V gene are MDHEN and SYDVKM. The ends lost 5 bases at V and 3 bases at J; junction bases unmatched: 7.

This clone has just a few counts. A read error may explain this, as a much larger clone is one base away. The chain links TRBV27 to TRBJ2-1; 10 bases are shared with TRBD1. The germline V gene has CDR1 MNHEY and CDR2 SMNVEV (reference sequence). The CDR3 has 15 amino acids. J was trimmed by 6 bases and V by 6 bases; bases with no gene match: 8. The CDR3 coding sequence is TGTGCCAGCAGGCGAATCCGGGACAGGGGCAATGAGCAGTTCTTC. As protein: CASRRIRDRGNEQFF.

J is TRBJ2-5 and V is TRBV7-9; D not certain. The V and J ends lost 4 bases and 2 bases respectively, with 5 bases between them. This CDR3 has 12 residues. The germline gives CDR1 SEHNR, CDR2 FQNEAQ (reference sequence). The CDR3 DNA sequence: TGTGCCAGCAGCTATGTACAAGAGACCCAGTACTTC. Its protein is CASSYVQETQYF.

This clone has a count of ten or more. The V and J genes are TRBV10-3 and TRBJ2-5; TRBD1 agrees at 10 bases. CDR1 and CDR2 from the germline V gene are ENHRY and SYGVKD. V lost 10 bases to trimming and J lost 12 bases; unmatched junction nucleotides: 11. The CDR3 spans 12 residues. The CDR3 DNA follows: TGTGCCACCGGACCGGGACAGGGGATTGAGTACTTC. It specifies CATGPGQGIEYF.

The table lists this clone with a few counts. The V and J genes are TRBV5-6 and TRBJ2-2; unclear D gene. This CDR3 spans 17 amino acids. Germline values: CDR1 SGHDT, CDR2 YYEEEE. V was clipped by 0 bases and J by 2 bases, with 14 bases between them. The CDR3 DNA follows: TGTGCCAGCAGCTTGGCCTTAGGAGAGTTCAACACCGGGGAGCTGTTTTTT. This gives the protein CASSLALGEFNTGELFF.

This clone appeared a few times. Other DNA sequences in the sample encode the same CDR3. The V gene is TRBV27, the J gene TRBJ2-2; TRBD1 matches at 9 bases. The CDR3 has 16 amino acids. After removal of 0 bases from V and 1 base from J, the junction contained 0 bases not matched to a gene. Germline CDR1 and CDR2: MNHEY and SMNVEV (reference sequence). The chain's CDR3 is CASSLSGQGNTGELFF. CDR3 DNA sequence: TGTGCCAGCAGTTTATCGGGACAGGGGAACACCGGGGAGCTGTTTTTT.

This clone has just a few counts. The chain combines TRBV5-5 with TRBJ2-7; 15 positions match TRBD2. Trimming at V came to 4 bases and at J to 7 bases, leaving 6 bases not matched to a gene. The CDR3 extends over 15 amino acids. Germline loops: CDR1 SGHKS, CDR2 YYEKEE (reference sequence). CDR3 residues: CASSSDGTSGREQYF. CDR3 DNA sequence: TGTGCCAGCAGCAGTGACGGGACTAGCGGGAGGGAGCAGTACTTC.

The gene calls are TRBV27 and TRBJ2-2; TRBD1 might be the D (5 bases). CDR3 size: 16 residues. V was pared by 0 bases and J by 1 base, with 9 bases between. Germline V lookup: CDR1 MNHEY, CDR2 SMNVEV (reference sequence). This chain's CDR3 is CASSLSWQGNTGELFF. The CDR3 nucleotides read TGTGCCAGCAGTTTATCGTGGCAGGGGAACACCGGGGAGCTGTTTTTT.

The V call is TRBV27, the J call TRBJ2-1; possibly TRBD1 or TRBD2 for D (5 bases each). CDR3 length equals 12 residues. CDR1 and CDR2 from the germline V gene are MNHEY and SMNVEV (reference sequence). Trimming removed 5 bases at V and 16 bases at J, with 18 bases between. DNA of the CDR3: TGTGCCAGCAGTAGTTCCGGGACGCCCCCTTTCTTC. It codes for CASSSSGTPPFF.

A few counts support this clone. The chain combines TRBV6-6 with TRBJ1-3; 7 bases are shared with TRBD1. This CDR3 region has 16 residues. The junction had 7 bases not matched to a gene; V was cut back by 5 bases and J by 0 bases. CDR1 and CDR2 (germline): MNHNY, SVGAGI (reference sequence). Written as DNA, the CDR3 is TGTGCCAGCAGTCCCTCGGACAGGTTCTCTGGAAACACCATATATTTT. It yields the protein CASSPSDRFSGNTIYF.

This clone was counted a few times. Other DNA sequences of this sample code for an identical CDR3. The chain couples TRBV20-1 to TRBJ2-1; D is undetermined. Germline loops: CDR1 DFQATT, CDR2 SNEGSKA (reference sequence). The ends were cut back, 4 bases at V and 7 bases at J, with 8 bases in the middle. This CDR3 is 11 amino acids long. The CDR3 bases are TGCAGTGCTATTTCCGGGAATGAGCAGTTCTTC. It specifies CSAISGNEQFF.

At least ten counts were recorded for this clone. CDR3 bases: TGTGCCAGCTCACGGGACAGGGCCCACGGGCATCAGCCCCAGCATTTT. Protein sequence: CASSRDRAHGHQPQHF. This chain connects TRBV18 to TRBJ1-5, with 9 positions matching TRBD1. The germline gives CDR1 KGHSH, CDR2 LQKENI. V lost 4 bases to trimming and J lost 5 bases; unmatched junction nucleotides: 9. This CDR3 comprises 16 residues.

The V gene is TRBV11-2, the J gene TRBJ2-1; TRBD2 aligns across 13 bases. V lost 2 bases and J lost 11; bases outside the gene matches: 9. The CDR3 consists of 16 residues. From germline, CDR1 is SGHAT and CDR2 FQNNGV. This CDR3 reads CASSLQTGGLAGKQFF. The CDR3 coding sequence is TGTGCCAGCAGCTTACAGACTGGGGGACTAGCGGGAAAGCAGTTCTTC.

This clone was picked up one time. The chain recombines TRBV7-9 with TRBJ2-2; the D is unclear. From germline, CDR1 is SEHNR and CDR2 FQNEAQ (reference sequence). The V end lost 1 base, the J end lost 4 bases, and 13 bases lay between the germline ends. This CDR3 region has 16 residues. The CDR3, as DNA: TGTGCCAGCAGCTTAGAACACCTGAGATCCACCGGGGAGCTGTTTTTT. Translation: CASSLEHLRSTGELFF. The full variable domain, with the rest looked up from reference TRBV7-9 and TRBJ2-2, is DTGVSQNPRHKITKRGQNVTFRCDPISEHNRLYWYRQTLGQGPEFLTYFQNEAQLEKSRLLSDRFSAERPKGSFSTLEIQRTEQGDSAMYLCASSLEHLRSTGELFFGEGSRLTVL.

This sequence joins TRBV2 and TRBJ1-1; TRBD1 might be the D (5 bases). Trimming cost V 8 bases and J 5 bases, with 15 bases left between them. The CDR3 spans 13 residues. Looked up from germline, CDR1 is SNHLY and CDR2 is FYNNEI. CDR3: CASDSTENTEAFF. The DNA for the CDR3 is TGTGCCAGCGACTCGACAGAAAATACTGAAGCTTTCTTT.